A selection of T cell receptor beta chains follows, all from one sample in a study of identical twins. TCRdb reprocessed the 5' RACE reads via MiXCR and lists one record per CDR3 protein. The repertoire includes 350,000 to 500,000 distinct CDR3 sequences, about 18% of them detected once, and 9.5% to 15% sits in the top ten. Specimen: naive T cells sorted from blood. The origin of the receptors is a man in his fifties or sixties in good health. The CDR3 runs from the conserved cysteine through the conserved F or W.

v_gene,j_gene,CDR3aa
TRBV28,TRBJ2-5,CASSSDYQETQYF
TRBV28,TRBJ2-7,CASSLVSPLEQYF
TRBV6-5,TRBJ2-2,CASSYALAAGELFF
TRBV6-2/TRBV6-3,TRBJ1-1,CASSTGMRGAGTEAFF
TRBV4-1,TRBJ2-1,CASSQGFTSGVYNEQFF
TRBV25-1,TRBJ2-1,CASSEGQSFYNEQFF
TRBV6-2/TRBV6-3,TRBJ2-1,CASSYLYNEQFF
TRBV7-3,TRBJ2-1,CASSPRLAGTNEQFF
TRBV7-2,TRBJ2-7,CASSPSGTIYEQYF
TRBV6-1,TRBJ2-3,CASSEWTSGGTDTQYF
TRBV6-1,TRBJ1-3,CASSRQGLSSGNTIYF
TRBV5-5,TRBJ1-4,CASSLDPGPNEKLFF
TRBV28,TRBJ1-1,CASSSPGGARTEAFF
TRBV9,TRBJ2-1,CASSTSRDRDYVPYNEQFF
TRBV7-2,TRBJ2-5,CASSSERVSETQYF
TRBV5-6,TRBJ2-4,CASSLVQELAKNIQYF
TRBV7-2,TRBJ1-2,CASSLQAHTNYGYTF
TRBV6-5,TRBJ2-1,CASSYSGTGGYNEQFF
TRBV5-1,TRBJ2-3,CASSLGGTTDTQYF
TRBV12-3/TRBV12-4,TRBJ2-5,CASSSTRGGAQDQYF
TRBV3-1,TRBJ2-1,CASSAPGTGRHEQFF
TRBV10-3,TRBJ2-3,CAIRTGTGITDTQYF
TRBV28,TRBJ2-7,CASSPHGYEQYF
TRBV5-1,TRBJ1-1,CASSFQGAGTEAFF
TRBV20-1,TRBJ2-1,CSARDGESSYNEQFF
TRBV10-3,TRBJ1-1,CAISAQGVNTEAFF
TRBV6-5,TRBJ1-2,CASSYSDSNYGYTF
TRBV11-2,TRBJ2-3,CASSLPRGTVSTDTQYF
TRBV7-9,TRBJ1-1,CASSLTGTEAFF
TRBV7-9,TRBJ2-1,CASSFFSGAGGYNEQFF
TRBV24-1,TRBJ2-1,CATSEGQGTNEQFF
TRBV28,TRBJ1-2,CASSYRERYTF
TRBV5-5,TRBJ2-5,CASSRGQGAETQYF
TRBV7-2,TRBJ2-3,CASSLAIGVTDTQYF
TRBV27,TRBJ2-2,CASSPLGLGNTGELFF
TRBV6-5,TRBJ1-6,CASSYSMPGMNSPLHF
TRBV29-1,TRBJ2-1,CSVESGAAYNEQFF
TRBV21-1,TRBJ2-4,CASSNVVGEQGRPGYIQYF
TRBV28,TRBJ2-1,CASSYDQFNEQFF
TRBV6-5,TRBJ2-1,CASSYEPYSYNEQFF
TRBV6-5,TRBJ1-1,CASSPWGGEAFF
TRBV12-3/TRBV12-4,TRBJ2-1,CASTVDRSSYNEQFF
TRBV5-1,TRBJ2-3,CASSLASSTDTQYF
TRBV4-3,TRBJ1-5,CASSLQQNQPQHF
TRBV5-1,TRBJ2-2,CASSVGEGLLTGELFF